This TCR beta chain came from a study of blood T cell repertoires in COVID-19. Overall study context: Samples taken during acute and convalescent COVID-19 were collected in the United States, Italy and Spain.

Authors' processing steps: It was from reference gene primer amplification that nucleated cell counts were estimated. Repertoires were generated with immunoSEQ multiplex PCR, while TCRdb's copy carries only in-frame clones and drops some. V and J calls and clone size follow that table, whereas D and trimming were derived from the DNA. The sample comprises about 99,000 clones, 75% to 90% of which are singletons, and more than 10% rests with the top ten. This clone was seen only a few times. Between the trimmed V and J ends, which lost 4 bases and 10 bases, there was a span of 17 bases. The CDR3 sequence is 15 residues long. The germline gives CDR1 LGHDT, CDR2 YNNKEL (reference sequence).

Sequencing was carried out using peripheral blood. This sequence originates from a human donor in a cohort sampled during active COVID-19. V and J are TRBV3-1 (or the pseudogene TRBV3-2) and TRBJ1-6, with no clear D. The CDR3 protein is CASSPTGRGGSPLHF. In DNA, the CDR3 is TGTGCCAGCAGCCCGACCGGCCGTGGCGGGTCACCCCTCCACTTT.